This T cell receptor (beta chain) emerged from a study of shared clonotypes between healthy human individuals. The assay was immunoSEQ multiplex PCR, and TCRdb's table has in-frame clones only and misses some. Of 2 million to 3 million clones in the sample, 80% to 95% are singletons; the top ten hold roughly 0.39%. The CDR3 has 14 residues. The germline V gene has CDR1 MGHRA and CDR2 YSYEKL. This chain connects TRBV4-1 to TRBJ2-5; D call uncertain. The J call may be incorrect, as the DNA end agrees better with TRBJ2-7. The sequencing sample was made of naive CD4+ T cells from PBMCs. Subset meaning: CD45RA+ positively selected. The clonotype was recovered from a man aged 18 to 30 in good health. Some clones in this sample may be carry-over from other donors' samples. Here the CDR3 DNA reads TGCGCCAGCAGCAACCCGGCAGTGGCTACCGAGCAGTACTTC. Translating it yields CASSNPAVATEQYF.